This T cell receptor beta chain is from a study of T cell changes during pregnancy in multiple sclerosis. V gave up 3 bases and J gave up 8 bases; unmatched junction bases: 6. CDR3 length equals 15 residues. Germline V gives CDR1 SEHNR, CDR2 FQNEAQ (reference sequence). The table came from immunoSEQ multiplex PCR; TCRdb's copy has only in-frame clones and leaves some out. The sample carries approximately 65,000 clones, about 91% recorded once. The specimen comprised CD4+ T cells from peripheral blood mononuclear cells, sampled in the first trimester of pregnancy. V gene TRBV7-9 combines with J gene TRBJ1-6, with TRBD1 matching over 8 bases. This clonotype was sampled from a female donor with multiple sclerosis, enrolled in a pregnancy study. The CDR3 DNA reads TGTGCCAGCAGCTTGGATGGACAGGGTGATTCACCCCTCCACTTT. Translated, it gives CASSLDGQGDSPLHF.